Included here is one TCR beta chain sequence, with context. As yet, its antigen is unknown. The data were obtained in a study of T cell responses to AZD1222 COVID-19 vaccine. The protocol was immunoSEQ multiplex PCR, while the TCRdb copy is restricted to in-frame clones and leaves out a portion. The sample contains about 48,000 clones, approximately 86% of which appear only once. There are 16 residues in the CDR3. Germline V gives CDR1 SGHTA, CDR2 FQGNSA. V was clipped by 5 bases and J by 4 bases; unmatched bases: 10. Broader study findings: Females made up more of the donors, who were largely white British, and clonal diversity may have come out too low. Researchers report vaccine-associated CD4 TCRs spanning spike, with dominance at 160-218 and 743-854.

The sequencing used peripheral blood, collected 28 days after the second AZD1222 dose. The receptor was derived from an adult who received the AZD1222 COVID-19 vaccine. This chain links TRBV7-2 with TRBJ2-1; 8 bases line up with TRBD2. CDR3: CASSPQTSGLYNEQFF. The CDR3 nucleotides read TGTGCCAGCAGCCCTCAAACTAGCGGCCTATACAATGAGCAGTTCTTC.